This T cell receptor (beta chain) was identified in a study of blood T cell repertoires in COVID-19. Study-level background: Collection of acute and convalescent COVID-19 samples took place in the United States, Italy and Spain. PBMCs, B-cell-depleted T cells, or T cells were the source of the cDNA or gDNA that made up the material.

With 3 bases clipped from V and 0 bases from J, the junction kept 1 base outside the gene matches. The CDR3 has 16 residues. CDR1 and CDR2 from the germline V gene are KGHSH and LQKENI. In the study's own analysis: Amplification with reference gene primers provided the estimates of nucleated cell counts. TCRdb's table, derived via immunoSEQ multiplex PCR, lists solely in-frame clones and lacks some. Clone size and the V and J calls come from that table; the DNA yielded D and trimming. The top ten clones hold 1% of a sample with around 300,000 clones, around 87% of them seen once. Sample: peripheral blood. The clonotype originates from a man aged 45-65 years with active or convalescent COVID-19. This chain links TRBV18 with TRBJ2-1; 11 nucleotides agree with TRBD2. The DNA of the CDR3 is TGTGCCAGCTCACCCGGACTAGCGGGCTCCTACAATGAGCAGTTCTTC. This encodes CASSPGLAGSYNEQFF.